This T cell receptor (beta chain) was obtained from a study of graft-versus-host responses after intestinal transplantation. On the study more broadly: All recipients got anti-thymocyte globulin induction, then tacrolimus and steroids for 2 to 4 years. General study points: Within allografts, high graft-versus-host to host-versus-graft clonal ratios were seen among patients with graft-donor T cell macrochimerism. GvH clonotypes were identified within recipient marrow, with a subset emerging first in ileum or blood. Association was observed between peak circulating GvH clone levels and early post-transplant HvG declines.

To note about this clone: Its antigen is undetermined.

The method was immunoSEQ multiplex PCR; TCRdb's version includes in-frame clones alone and lacks a portion of them. The sample holds about 80,000 clones, about 90% seen once. The clonotype was recovered from a human patient who received an intestinal transplant, so some T cells may come from the graft donor. Sequencing was performed on PBMCs, taken 98 days after intestinal transplantation.

CDR3 coding DNA: TGTGCCAGCAGTCCCCCGGGACAGGTCTCTGGAAACACCATATATTTT. Amino acids: CASSPPGQVSGNTIYF. V usage is TRBV28 and J usage is TRBJ1-3; 8 bases are a match to TRBD1. Germline CDR1 and CDR2: MDHEN and SYDVKM. The V segment lost 5 bases and the J segment 0 bases; nucleotides outside the gene matches: 6. This CDR3 is built from 16 residues.